This TCR beta chain stems from a study of blood T cells in healthy people across ages. This clonotype was seen at least ten times. Combining a sample-barcoded 5' primer with a J-beta primer mix, a second PCR ran for roughly 6 to 12 cycles. Each CDR3 protein gets one entry after TCRdb re-called the 5' RACE reads with MiXCR. The sample has 550,000 to 700,000 distinct CDR3 sequences, 25% to 30% seen once. The CDR3 extends over 16 amino acids. Germline lookup yields CDR1 SGHAT and CDR2 FQNNGV. V gave up 5 bases and J gave up 4 bases, with 20 bases separating them. This sequence originates from a woman in her seventies in good health. The rearrangement uses TRBV11-2 and TRBJ1-2, with D possibly matching TRBD1 (5 bases). The material sequenced was blood. CDR3 region: CASSPPPGRTFYGYTF. The CDR3, as DNA: TGTGCCAGCAGCCCCCCGCCGGGACGTACATTCTATGGCTACACCTTC.